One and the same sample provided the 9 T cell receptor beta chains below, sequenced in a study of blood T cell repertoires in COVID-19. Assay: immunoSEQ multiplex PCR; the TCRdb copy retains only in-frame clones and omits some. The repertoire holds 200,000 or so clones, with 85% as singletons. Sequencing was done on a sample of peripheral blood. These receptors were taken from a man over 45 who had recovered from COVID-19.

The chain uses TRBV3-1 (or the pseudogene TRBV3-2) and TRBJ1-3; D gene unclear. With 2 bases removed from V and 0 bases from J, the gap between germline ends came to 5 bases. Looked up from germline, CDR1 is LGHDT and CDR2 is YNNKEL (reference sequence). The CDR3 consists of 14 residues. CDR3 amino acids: CASSQTDSGNTIYF. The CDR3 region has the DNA TGTGCCAGCAGCCAAACAGACTCTGGAAACACCATATATTTT.

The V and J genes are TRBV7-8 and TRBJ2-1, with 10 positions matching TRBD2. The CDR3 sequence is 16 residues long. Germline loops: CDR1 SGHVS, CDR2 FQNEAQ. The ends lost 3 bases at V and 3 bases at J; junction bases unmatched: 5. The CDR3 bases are TGTGCCAGCAGCTTTCTAGCGGGAGAAATCTACAATGAGCAGTTCTTC. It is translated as CASSFLAGEIYNEQFF.

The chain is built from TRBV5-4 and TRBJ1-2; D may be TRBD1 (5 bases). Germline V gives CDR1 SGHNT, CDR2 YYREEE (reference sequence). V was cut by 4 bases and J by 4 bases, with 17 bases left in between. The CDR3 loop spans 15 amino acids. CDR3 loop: CASSPIMDITYGYTF. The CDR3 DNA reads TGTGCCAGCAGCCCAATTATGGACATTACCTATGGCTACACCTTC.

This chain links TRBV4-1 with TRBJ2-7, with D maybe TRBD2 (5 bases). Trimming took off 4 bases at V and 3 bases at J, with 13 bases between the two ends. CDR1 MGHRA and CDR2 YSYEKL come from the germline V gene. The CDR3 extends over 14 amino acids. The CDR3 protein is CASSLEVGDYEQYF. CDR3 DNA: TGCGCCAGCAGCCTAGAGGTGGGAGACTACGAGCAGTACTTC.

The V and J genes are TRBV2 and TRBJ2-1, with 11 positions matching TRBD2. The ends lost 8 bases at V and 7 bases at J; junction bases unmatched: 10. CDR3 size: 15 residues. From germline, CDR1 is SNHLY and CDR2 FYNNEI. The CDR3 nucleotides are TGTGCCAGCGAGGGTAGCGGGAGGGAGGGGAATGAGCAGTTCTTC. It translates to CASEGSGREGNEQFF.

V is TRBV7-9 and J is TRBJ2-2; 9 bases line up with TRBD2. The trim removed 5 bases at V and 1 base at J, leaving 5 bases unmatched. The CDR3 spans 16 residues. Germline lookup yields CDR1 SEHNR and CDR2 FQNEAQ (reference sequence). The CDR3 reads CASSETSGLNTGELFF. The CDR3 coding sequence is TGTGCCAGCAGCGAGACTAGCGGACTGAACACCGGGGAGCTGTTTTTT.

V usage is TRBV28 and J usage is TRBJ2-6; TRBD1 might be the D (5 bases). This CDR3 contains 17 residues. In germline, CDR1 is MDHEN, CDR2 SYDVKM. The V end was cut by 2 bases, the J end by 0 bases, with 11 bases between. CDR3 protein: CASSLGNRFSGANVLTF. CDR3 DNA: TGTGCCAGCAGTTTAGGGAACAGGTTCTCTGGGGCCAACGTCCTGACTTTC.

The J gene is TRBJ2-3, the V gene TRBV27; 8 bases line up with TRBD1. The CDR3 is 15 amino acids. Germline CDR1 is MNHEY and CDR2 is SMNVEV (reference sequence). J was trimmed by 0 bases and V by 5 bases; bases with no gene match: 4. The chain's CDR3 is CASSQWTGSTDTQYF. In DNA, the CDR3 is TGTGCCAGCAGTCAATGGACAGGGAGCACAGATACGCAGTATTTT.

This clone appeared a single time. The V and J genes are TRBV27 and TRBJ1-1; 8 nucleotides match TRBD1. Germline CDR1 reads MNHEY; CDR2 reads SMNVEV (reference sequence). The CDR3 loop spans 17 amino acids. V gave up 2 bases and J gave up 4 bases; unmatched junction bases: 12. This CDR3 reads CASSLLGQGRLGTEAFF. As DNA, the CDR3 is TGTGCCAGCAGTTTACTCGGACAGGGTCGGCTTGGCACTGAAGCTTTCTTT.